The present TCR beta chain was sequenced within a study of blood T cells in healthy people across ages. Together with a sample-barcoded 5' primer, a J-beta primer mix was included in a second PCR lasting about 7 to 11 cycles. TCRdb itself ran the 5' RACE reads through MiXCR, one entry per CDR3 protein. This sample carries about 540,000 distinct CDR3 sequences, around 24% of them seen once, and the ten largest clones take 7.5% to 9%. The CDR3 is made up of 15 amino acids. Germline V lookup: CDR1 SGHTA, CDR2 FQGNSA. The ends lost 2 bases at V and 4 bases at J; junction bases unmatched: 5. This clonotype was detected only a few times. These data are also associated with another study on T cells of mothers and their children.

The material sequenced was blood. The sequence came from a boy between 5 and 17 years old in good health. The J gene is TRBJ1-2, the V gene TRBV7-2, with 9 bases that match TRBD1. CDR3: CASSLFDRGIYGYTF. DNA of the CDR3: TGTGCCAGCAGCTTATTTGACAGGGGGATCTATGGCTACACCTTC.